This TCR beta chain stems from a study of early T cells in non-severe SARS-CoV-2 infection. In the study overall: Bulk RNA taken from unsorted whole blood was sequenced, leaving chains unpaired.

Unique molecular identifier tags were affixed to discrete cDNA molecules. Each CDR3 protein is one row after TCRdb ran MiXCR on the 5' RACE reads. The data show around 99,000 distinct CDR3 sequences, approximately 10% seen once. Whole-study findings and limits: Missing private and CD4 specificities, VDJdb matching favored anti-spike CD8 responses.

This clonotype showed up just a few times. The antigen is undetermined. This CDR3 has 15 amino acids. The germline V gene has CDR1 LNHDA and CDR2 SQIVND (reference sequence). V shed 7 bases and J shed 2 bases, with 16 bases lying between them. The chain carries TRBV19 and TRBJ2-3; D possibly corresponds to TRBD2 (6 bases). Sequenced sample: whole blood. The receptor was isolated from an adult who was a healthcare worker with PCR-confirmed SARS-CoV-2 infection or an uninfected control (not recorded which). The chain's CDR3 is CASILGGRNTDTQYF. The CDR3 DNA reads as TGTGCCAGTATACTCGGGGGACGAAACACAGATACGCAGTATTTT.